Listed below are T cell receptor beta chains from one sample, sequenced in a study of a mutant IDH1 vaccine in newly diagnosed glioma. Their target antigens are unknown. Measured with immunoSEQ multiplex PCR; TCRdb has only the in-frame clones, and not every one. The sample shows some 60,000 clones, around 89% of them seen only once. The source material was PBMCs, sampled from a glioma patient whose treatment included an IDH1 peptide vaccine. The receptors were sampled from a woman in her 40s with glioma. The CDR3 runs from the conserved cysteine through the conserved F or W. The D gene is left open where the match is weak. A clone size is listed for some rows: how often the clone was seen (once, few, many), or a class if it is expanded.

j_call | d_call | v_call | clone_size | cdr3_aa | cdr3_nt
TRBJ1-4 | . | TRBV2 | . | CASSVHGTENEKLFF | TGTGCCAGCAGTGTACACGGGACGGAGAATGAAAAACTGTTTTTT
TRBJ2-7 | . | TRBV14 | . | CASSQVPGKGYEQYF | TGTGCCAGCAGCCAAGTACCGGGGAAGGGATACGAGCAGTACTTC
TRBJ2-1 | . | TRBV25-1 | . | CASSEPSPIEQFF | TGTGCCAGCAGTGAGCCCTCCCCCATTGAGCAGTTCTTC
TRBJ2-2 | . | TRBV19 | . | CASSPWTANTGELFF | TGTGCCAGTAGTCCGTGGACAGCGAACACCGGGGAGCTGTTTTTT
TRBJ1-4 | . | TRBV10-3 | . | CAISSASNEKLFF | TGTGCCATCAGTTCAGCATCTAATGAAAAACTGTTTTTT
TRBJ2-1 | TRBD2 | TRBV7-2 | . | CASSPRRAGYNEQFF | TGTGCCAGCAGCCCCCGCCGAGCGGGGTACAATGAGCAGTTCTTC
TRBJ1-2 | . | TRBV6-5 | . | CASRPSTPPYGYTF | TGTGCCAGCAGACCTTCAACGCCACCCTATGGCTACACCTTC
TRBJ2-5 | . | TRBV20-1 | . | CSARPQETQYF | TGCAGTGCACGGCCACAAGAGACCCAGTACTTC
TRBJ1-2 | . | TRBV20-1 | . | CSARLGRGYTF | TGCAGTGCTAGGCTCGGACGTGGCTACACCTTC
TRBJ2-1 | . | TRBV5-1 | . | CASSLALGVANEQFF | TGCGCCAGCAGCTTGGCCTTGGGGGTGGCCAATGAGCAGTTCTTC
TRBJ2-2 | . | TRBV18 | . | CASSPRWDGGELFF | TGTGCCAGCTCACCACGTTGGGACGGCGGGGAGCTGTTTTTT
TRBJ2-3 | TRBD2 | TRBV4-2 | . | CASSQAGLAGLDTQYF | TGTGCCAGCAGCCAAGCGGGACTAGCGGGGTTGGATACGCAGTATTTT
TRBJ1-6 | . | TRBV6-5 | . | CASSPEAVSSSPLHF | TGTGCCAGCAGCCCCGAGGCAGTCTCGTCTTCACCCCTCCACTTT
TRBJ2-3 | . | TRBV11-2 | . | CASSTRTDTQYF | TGTGCCAGCAGCACCCGGACAGATACGCAGTATTTT
TRBJ2-3 | TRBD2 | TRBV6-1 | once | CASSALTSGGTYF | TGTGCCAGCAGTGCCCTGACTAGCGGGGGTACGTATTTT
TRBJ2-7 | TRBD1 | TRBV11-2 | once | CASRPQGLGAYEQYF | TGTGCCAGCAGGCCACAGGGGCTAGGGGCCTACGAGCAGTACTTC
TRBJ2-7 | . | TRBV20-1 | . | CSVGVNEQYF | TGCAGTGTCGGCGTAAACGAGCAGTACTTC
TRBJ2-7 | . | TRBV2 | . | CASSGRRRSYEQYF | TGTGCCAGCAGTGGGCGCAGGCGGTCCTACGAGCAGTACTTC
TRBJ2-1 | TRBD2 | TRBV29-1 | . | CRASGQYNEQFF | TGCAGAGCTAGCGGGCAATACAATGAGCAGTTCTTC
TRBJ2-7 | TRBD1 | TRBV10-3 | . | CAISGEGGLVYEQYF | TGTGCCATCAGTGGTGAAGGGGGCTTGGTCTACGAGCAGTACTTC
TRBJ1-2 | . | TRBV7-3 | . | CASSPDKNYGYTF | TGTGCCAGCAGCCCGGACAAGAACTATGGCTACACCTTC
TRBJ2-2 | . | TRBV4-2 | . | CASSQQADTGELFF | TGTGCCAGCAGCCAACAGGCGGACACCGGGGAGCTGTTTTTT
TRBJ2-1 | . | TRBV7-9 | . | CASSLAAGNEQFF | TGTGCCAGCAGCTTAGCAGCGGGCAATGAGCAGTTCTTC
TRBJ2-7 | . | TRBV6-5 | . | CASTYWRGRSYEQYF | TGTGCCAGCACCTACTGGAGGGGACGGTCCTACGAGCAGTACTTC
TRBJ1-2 | . | TRBV25-1 | . | CASSEFSGYGYTF | TGTGCCAGCAGTGAATTCTCCGGCTATGGCTACACCTTC
TRBJ1-5 | TRBD1 | TRBV5-8 | . | CASSFLTGVFSNQPQHF | TGTGCCAGCAGCTTCTTGACAGGGGTTTTTAGCAATCAGCCCCAGCATTTT
TRBJ1-1 | . | TRBV5-4 | . | CASSEHTEAFF | TGTGCCAGCAGCGAACACACTGAAGCTTTCTTT
TRBJ2-1 | . | TRBV5-1 | . | CASSPDNEQFF | TGCGCCAGCAGCCCCGACAATGAGCAGTTCTTC
TRBJ1-1 | TRBD1 | TRBV10-3 | . | CAISERQGGSEAFF | TGTGCCATCAGTGAGAGACAGGGAGGCAGTGAAGCTTTCTTT
TRBJ1-3 | . | TRBV5-8 | . | CASSPNMRERTDSSGNTIYF | TGTGCCAGCAGCCCAAACATGAGGGAAAGGACGGACTCCTCTGGAAACACCATATATTTT
TRBJ2-7 | TRBD2 | TRBV7-8 | . | CASSPWTSGMGTYEQYF | TGTGCCAGCAGCCCATGGACTAGCGGGATGGGGACCTACGAGCAGTACTTC
TRBJ2-3 | TRBD1 | TRBV5-1 | once | CASSLTTGGSDDTQYF | TGCGCCAGCAGCTTAACGACAGGGGGATCGGACGATACGCAGTATTTT
TRBJ1-2 | . | TRBV14 | . | CASSQVSAGNYGYTF | TGTGCCAGCAGCCAAGTTTCGGCAGGGAACTATGGCTACACCTTC
TRBJ1-5 | . | TRBV6-1 | . | CASSEAGQPQHF | TGTGCCAGCAGTGAAGCGGGGCAGCCCCAGCATTTT
TRBJ1-4 | TRBD1 | TRBV6-4 | . | CASSGRGRLFF | TGTGCCAGCAGTGGCAGGGGGCGACTGTTTTTT
TRBJ1-2 | TRBD1 | TRBV2 | . | CASSPPGQGRDGYTF | TGTGCCAGCAGCCCTCCGGGACAGGGTAGAGATGGCTACACCTTC
TRBJ1-1 | . | TRBV5-1 | . | CASSLEGSRNTEAFF | TGCGCCAGCAGCTTAGAAGGCAGTCGAAACACTGAAGCTTTCTTT
TRBJ2-7 | . | TRBV27 | . | CASSPDRINYEQYF | TGTGCCAGCAGTCCAGACAGGATTAACTACGAGCAGTACTTC
TRBJ2-5 | TRBD2 | TRBV5-4 | . | CASRGLAGGRQTQYF | TGTGCCAGCAGAGGACTAGCGGGGGGGCGACAGACCCAGTACTTC
TRBJ1-3 | TRBD1 | TRBV13 | . | CASIQGGRRPSGNTIYF | TGTGCCAGCATCCAGGGGGGTAGAAGACCCTCTGGAAACACCATATATTTT
TRBJ1-2 | TRBD1 | TRBV6-1 | . | CASSADRGRGYTF | TGTGCCAGCAGTGCTGACAGGGGGCGAGGCTACACCTTC
TRBJ2-2 | . | TRBV6-6 | once | CASWKTDTGELFF | TGTGCCAGTTGGAAAACAGACACCGGGGAGCTGTTTTTT
TRBJ2-7 | . | TRBV5-6 | . | CASSLAAEGPTYEQYF | TGTGCCAGCAGCTTGGCCGCGGAGGGCCCGACCTACGAGCAGTACTTC
TRBJ1-5 | . | TRBV19 | . | CASSTQASTGQPQHF | TGTGCCAGTAGTACCCAAGCCTCGACGGGCCAGCCCCAGCATTTT
TRBJ1-5 | . | TRBV28 | . | CASSLSRGGDSNQPQHF | TGTGCCAGCAGTTTATCCCGGGGGGGGGATAGCAATCAGCCCCAGCATTTT
TRBJ1-4 | TRBD1 | TRBV7-9 | . | CASSPRGTGGANEKLFF | TGTGCCAGCAGCCCGCGAGGGACAGGGGGAGCTAATGAAAAACTGTTTTTT
TRBJ2-5 | . | TRBV5-1 | . | CASSFGKQETQYF | TGCGCCAGCAGCTTTGGCAAACAAGAGACCCAGTACTTC
TRBJ1-5 | TRBD1 | TRBV18 | few | CASSPQGGGQPQHF | TGTGCCAGCTCACCACAAGGGGGCGGTCAGCCCCAGCATTTT
TRBJ2-5 | . | TRBV7-9 | . | CASSPRRTGETQYF | TGTGCCAGCAGCCCTAGGAGGACGGGAGAGACCCAGTACTTC
TRBJ2-7 | . | TRBV7-2 | . | CASSSRPLGSPSYEQYF | TGTGCCAGCAGCTCAAGGCCCCTAGGCTCTCCATCCTACGAGCAGTACTTC
TRBJ2-7 | TRBD1 | TRBV10-2 | . | CASRRGTGGGYEQYF | TGCGCCAGCAGGCGGGGGACAGGGGGAGGCTACGAGCAGTACTTC
TRBJ2-1 | . | TRBV10-2 | . | CASSESPTGRAYNEQFF | TGCGCCAGCAGTGAGTCCCCGACAGGGAGGGCCTACAATGAGCAGTTCTTC
TRBJ1-2 | . | TRBV7-9 | . | CASSLTTVLGYGYTF | TGTGCCAGCAGCCTAACAACAGTCTTGGGCTATGGCTACACCTTC
TRBJ2-1 | . | TRBV19 | . | CASSIRGVTYNEQFF | TGTGCCAGTAGTATTCGAGGGGTTACCTACAATGAGCAGTTCTTC